The sample holds many counts of the clone carrying this TCR beta chain. The antigen is undetermined. TCRdb re-analysed the reads in MiXCR, keeping a single row per CDR3 protein. The sample has approximately 550,000 distinct CDR3 sequences; 16% are singletons. The data were taken from a study of T cell repertoires in cytomegalovirus infection. The CDR3 has 14 amino acids. Germline V gene data show CDR1 as MDHEN and CDR2 as SYDVKM. Trimming cost V 7 bases and J 1 base; bases outside gene matches: 3. Study outcomes and limitations: CMV-specific TCR beta clonotypes restricted by HLA-C were the ones dominating the ex vivo response. Of the TCR beta families, the public ones yielded a cumulative frequency that identified carriers of CMV plus the relevant HLA.

The genes are TRBV28 and TRBJ2-5, with 10 bases aligning to TRBD1. The clonotype was recovered from a human donor in good health (CMV status not recorded). Some clones in this sample may be carry-over from other donors' samples. Specimen: CD8+ T cells from PBMCs. Written as DNA, the CDR3 is TGTGCCAGCAAGGGGGACAGGGGCCAAGAGACCCAGTACTTC. It yields the protein CASKGDRGQETQYF.